This TCR beta chain was recorded in a study of blood T cell repertoires in COVID-19. Study-wide context: Samples came from the United States, Italy and Spain, spanning acute and convalescent COVID-19.

CDR1 and CDR2 (germline): SQVTM, ANQGSEA. The ends were cut back, 5 bases at V and 1 base at J, with 14 bases in the middle. CDR3 length: 14 residues. Generated by immunoSEQ multiplex PCR, the TCRdb table keeps only in-frame clones and is missing some. Of fewer than 300,000 clones detected, approximately 91% appear once; the ten largest clones hold approximately 2.1%. V usage is TRBV29-1 and J usage is TRBJ1-1, with D perhaps matching TRBD1 (6 bases). The specimen was peripheral blood. This TCR was recovered from a woman in her 30s with COVID-19, enrolled during active disease. CDR3 region: CSVLQGFENTEAFF. CDR3 DNA sequence: TGCAGCGTTCTACAGGGTTTCGAGAACACTGAAGCTTTCTTT.